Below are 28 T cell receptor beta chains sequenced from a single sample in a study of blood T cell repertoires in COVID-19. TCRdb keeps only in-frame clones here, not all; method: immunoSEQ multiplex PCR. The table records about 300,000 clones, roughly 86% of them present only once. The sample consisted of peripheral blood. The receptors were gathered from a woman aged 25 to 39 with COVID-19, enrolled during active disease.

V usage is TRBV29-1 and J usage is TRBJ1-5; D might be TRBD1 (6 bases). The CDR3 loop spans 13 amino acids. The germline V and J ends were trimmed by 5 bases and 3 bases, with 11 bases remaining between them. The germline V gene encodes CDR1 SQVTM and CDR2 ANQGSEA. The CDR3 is CSVSDRTNQPQHF. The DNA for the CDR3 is TGCAGCGTTAGCGACAGGACCAATCAGCCCCAGCATTTT.

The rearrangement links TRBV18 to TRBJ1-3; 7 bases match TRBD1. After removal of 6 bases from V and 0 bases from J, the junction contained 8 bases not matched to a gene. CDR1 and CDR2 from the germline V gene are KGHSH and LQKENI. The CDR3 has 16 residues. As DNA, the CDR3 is TGTGCCAGCTCCCGGGACAGCAAAACCTCTGGAAACACCATATATTTT. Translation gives CASSRDSKTSGNTIYF.

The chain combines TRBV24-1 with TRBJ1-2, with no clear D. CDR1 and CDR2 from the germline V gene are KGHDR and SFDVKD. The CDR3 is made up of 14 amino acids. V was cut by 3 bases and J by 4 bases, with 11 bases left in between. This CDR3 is CATSDGLSSYGYTF. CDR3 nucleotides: TGTGCCACCAGTGATGGGCTCTCTTCCTATGGCTACACCTTC.

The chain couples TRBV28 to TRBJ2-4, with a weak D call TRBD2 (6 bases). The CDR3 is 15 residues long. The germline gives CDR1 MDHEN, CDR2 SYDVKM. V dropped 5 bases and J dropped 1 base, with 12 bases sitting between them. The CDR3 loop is CASSLSEGAKNIQYF. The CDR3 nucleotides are TGTGCCAGCAGTCTGTCGGAGGGGGCCAAAAACATTCAGTACTTC.

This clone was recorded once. CDR3 protein: CASSRGQGAYEQYF. CDR3 DNA: TGTGCCAGCAGCCGCGGACAGGGGGCCTACGAGCAGTACTTC. The genes are TRBV3-1 (or the pseudogene TRBV3-2) and TRBJ2-7; TRBD1 matches at 10 bases. CDR3 length: 14 amino acids. Trimming took 4 bases from V and 2 from J; bases not matched to a gene: 2. Germline V CDR1 and CDR2: LGHDT, YNNKEL (reference sequence).

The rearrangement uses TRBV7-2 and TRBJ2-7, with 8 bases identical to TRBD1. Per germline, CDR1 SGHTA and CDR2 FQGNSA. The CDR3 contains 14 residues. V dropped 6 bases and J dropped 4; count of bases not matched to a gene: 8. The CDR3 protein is CASSNAGGTYEQYF. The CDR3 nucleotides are TGTGCCAGCAGTAACGCAGGGGGCACGTACGAGCAGTACTTC.

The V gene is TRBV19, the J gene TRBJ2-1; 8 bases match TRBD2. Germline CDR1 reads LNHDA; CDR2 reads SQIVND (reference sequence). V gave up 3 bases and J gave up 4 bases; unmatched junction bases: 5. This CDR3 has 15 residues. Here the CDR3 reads CASSIGAGGYNEQFF. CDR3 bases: TGTGCCAGTAGTATCGGCGCGGGGGGATACAATGAGCAGTTCTTC.

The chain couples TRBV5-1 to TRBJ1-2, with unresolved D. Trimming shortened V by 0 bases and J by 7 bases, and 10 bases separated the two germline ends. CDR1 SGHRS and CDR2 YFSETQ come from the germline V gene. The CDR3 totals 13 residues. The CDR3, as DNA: TGCGCCAGCAGCTTGGAGCCATTAGCTGGCTACACCTTC. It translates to CASSLEPLAGYTF.

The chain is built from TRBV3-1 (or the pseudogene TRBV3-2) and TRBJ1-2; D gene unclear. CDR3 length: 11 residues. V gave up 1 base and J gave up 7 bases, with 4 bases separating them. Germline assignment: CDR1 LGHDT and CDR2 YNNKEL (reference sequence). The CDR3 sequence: CASSQVGGYTF. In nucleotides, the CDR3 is TGTGCCAGCAGCCAAGTCGGTGGCTACACCTTC.

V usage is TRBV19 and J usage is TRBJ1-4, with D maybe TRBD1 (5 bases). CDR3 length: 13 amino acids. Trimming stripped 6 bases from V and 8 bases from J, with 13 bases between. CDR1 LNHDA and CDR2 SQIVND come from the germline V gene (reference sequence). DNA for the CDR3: TGTGCCAGTAGAGCAGGGTTTGACGAAAAACTGTTTTTT. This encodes CASRAGFDEKLFF.

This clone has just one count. The CDR3 DNA reads TGCGCCAGCTATAGCGGGGGGGCCGGTGATACGCAGTATTTT. Protein sequence: CASYSGGAGDTQYF. The chain is built from TRBV10-2 and TRBJ2-3, with TRBD2 identical over 11 bases. J was trimmed by 6 bases and V by 8 bases; bases with no gene match: 7. There are 14 residues in the CDR3. The germline V gene has CDR1 WSHSY and CDR2 SAAADI.

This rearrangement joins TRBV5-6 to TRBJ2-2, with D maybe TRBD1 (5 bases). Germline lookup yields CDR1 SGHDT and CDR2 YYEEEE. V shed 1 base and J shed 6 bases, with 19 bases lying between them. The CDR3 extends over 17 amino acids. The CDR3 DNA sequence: TGTGCCAGCAGCTTGAGTGCAGGGCCCCATAACTCCGGGGAGCTGTTTTTT. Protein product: CASSLSAGPHNSGELFF.

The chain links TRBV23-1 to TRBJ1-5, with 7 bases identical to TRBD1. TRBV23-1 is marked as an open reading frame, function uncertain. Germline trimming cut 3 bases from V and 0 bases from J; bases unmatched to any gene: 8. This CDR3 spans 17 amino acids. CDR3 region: CASSQVGTAYSNQPQHF. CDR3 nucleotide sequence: TGCGCCAGCAGTCAGGTAGGGACAGCTTATAGCAATCAGCCCCAGCATTTT.

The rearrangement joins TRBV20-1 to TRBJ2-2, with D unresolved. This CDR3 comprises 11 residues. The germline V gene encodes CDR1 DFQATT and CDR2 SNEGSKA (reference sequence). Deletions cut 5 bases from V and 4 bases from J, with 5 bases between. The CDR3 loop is CSASFTGELFF. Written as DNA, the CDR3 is TGCAGTGCTTCCTTCACCGGGGAGCTGTTTTTT.

The CDR3 DNA reads as TGTGCCAGCAGTTACCGGGAGGACAACTATGGCTACACCTTC. Translating it yields CASSYREDNYGYTF. The chain uses TRBV6-6 and TRBJ1-2; D not resolved. Per germline, CDR1 MNHNY and CDR2 SVGAGI (reference sequence). Trimming stripped 2 bases from V and 2 bases from J, with 9 bases between. The CDR3 length is 14 residues.

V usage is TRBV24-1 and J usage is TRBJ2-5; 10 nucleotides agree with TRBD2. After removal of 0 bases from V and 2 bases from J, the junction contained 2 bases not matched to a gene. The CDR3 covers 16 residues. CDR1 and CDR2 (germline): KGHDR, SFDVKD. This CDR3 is CATSDLLAGGQETQYF. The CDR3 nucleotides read TGTGCCACCAGTGATTTGTTAGCGGGGGGTCAAGAGACCCAGTACTTC.

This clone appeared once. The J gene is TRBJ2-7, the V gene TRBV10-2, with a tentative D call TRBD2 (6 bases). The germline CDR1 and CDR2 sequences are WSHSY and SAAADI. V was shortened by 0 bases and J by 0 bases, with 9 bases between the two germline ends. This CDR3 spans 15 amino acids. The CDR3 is CASSESAGSSYEQYV. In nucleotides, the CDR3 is TGCGCCAGCAGTGAGTCTGCGGGGAGCTCCTACGAGCAGTACGTC.

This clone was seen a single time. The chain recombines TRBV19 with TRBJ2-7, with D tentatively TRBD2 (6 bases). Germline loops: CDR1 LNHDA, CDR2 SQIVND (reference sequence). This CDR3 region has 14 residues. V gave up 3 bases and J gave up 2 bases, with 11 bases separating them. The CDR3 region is CASSIGGKAYEQYF. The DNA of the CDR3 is TGTGCCAGTAGTATCGGGGGAAAAGCCTACGAGCAGTACTTC.

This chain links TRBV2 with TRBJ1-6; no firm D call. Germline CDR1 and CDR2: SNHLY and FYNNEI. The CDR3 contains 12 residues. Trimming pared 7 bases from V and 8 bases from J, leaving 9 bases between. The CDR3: CASTQEDSPLHF. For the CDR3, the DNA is TGTGCCAGCACCCAGGAAGATTCACCCCTCCACTTT. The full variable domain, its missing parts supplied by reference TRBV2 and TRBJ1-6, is EPEVTQTPSHQVTQMGQEVILRCVPISNHLYFYWYRQILGQKVEFLVSFYNNEISEKSEIFDDQFSVERPDGSNFTLKIRSTKLEDSAMYFCASTQEDSPLHFGNGTRLTVT.

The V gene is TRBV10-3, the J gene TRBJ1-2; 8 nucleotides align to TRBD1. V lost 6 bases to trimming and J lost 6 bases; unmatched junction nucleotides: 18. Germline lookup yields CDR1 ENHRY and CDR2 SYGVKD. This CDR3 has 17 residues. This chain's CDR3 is CAIRDPRSEAGGDGYTF. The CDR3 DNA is TGTGCCATCAGAGATCCCCGATCAGAGGCAGGGGGCGATGGCTACACCTTC.

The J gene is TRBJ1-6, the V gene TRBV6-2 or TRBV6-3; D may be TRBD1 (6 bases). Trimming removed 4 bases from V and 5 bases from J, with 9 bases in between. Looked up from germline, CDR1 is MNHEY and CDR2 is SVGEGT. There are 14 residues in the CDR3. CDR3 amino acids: CASSSNRDNSPLHF. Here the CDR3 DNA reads TGTGCCAGCAGTTCGAACAGGGATAATTCACCCCTCCACTTT.

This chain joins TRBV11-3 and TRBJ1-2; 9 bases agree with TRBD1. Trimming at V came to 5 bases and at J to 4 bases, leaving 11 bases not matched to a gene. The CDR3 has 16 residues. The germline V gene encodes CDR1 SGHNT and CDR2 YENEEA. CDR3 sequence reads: CASSTAGTGSLYGYTF. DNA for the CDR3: TGTGCCAGCAGCACTGCCGGGACAGGGTCCCTCTATGGCTACACCTTC.

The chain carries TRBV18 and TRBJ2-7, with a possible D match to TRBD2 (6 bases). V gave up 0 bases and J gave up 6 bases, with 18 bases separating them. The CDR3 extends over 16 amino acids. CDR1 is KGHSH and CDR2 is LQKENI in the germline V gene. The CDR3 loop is CASSPPTQIFGGEQYF. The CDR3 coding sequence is TGTGCCAGCTCACCACCGACACAAATCTTCGGGGGCGAGCAGTACTTC.

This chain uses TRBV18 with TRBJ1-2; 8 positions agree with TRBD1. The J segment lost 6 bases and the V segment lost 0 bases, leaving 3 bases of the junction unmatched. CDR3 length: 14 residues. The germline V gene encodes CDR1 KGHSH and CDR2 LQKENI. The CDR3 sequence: CASSPPSRGHGYTF. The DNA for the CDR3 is TGTGCCAGCTCACCACCGAGCAGGGGGCATGGCTACACCTTC.

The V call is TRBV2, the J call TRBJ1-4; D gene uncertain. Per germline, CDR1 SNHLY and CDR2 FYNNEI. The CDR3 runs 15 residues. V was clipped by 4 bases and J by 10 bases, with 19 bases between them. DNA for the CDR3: TGTGCCAGCAGTGGGGTTTTGGAGGGCGGGCGAAAACTGTTTTTT. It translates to CASSGVLEGGRKLFF.

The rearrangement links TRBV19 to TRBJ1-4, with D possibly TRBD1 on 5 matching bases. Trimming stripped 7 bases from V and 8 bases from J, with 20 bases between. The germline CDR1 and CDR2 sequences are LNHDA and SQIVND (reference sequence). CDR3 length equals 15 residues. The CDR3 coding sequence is TGTGCCAGTACCTTTAGGGGACGCGGGGGGGAAAAACTGTTTTTT. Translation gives CASTFRGRGGEKLFF. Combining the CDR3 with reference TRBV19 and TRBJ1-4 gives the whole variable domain DGGITQSPKYLFRKEGQNVTLSCEQNLNHDAMYWYRQDPGQGLRLIYYSQIVNDFQKGDIAEGYSVSREKKESFPLTVTSAQKNPTAFYLCASTFRGRGGEKLFFGSGTQLSVL.

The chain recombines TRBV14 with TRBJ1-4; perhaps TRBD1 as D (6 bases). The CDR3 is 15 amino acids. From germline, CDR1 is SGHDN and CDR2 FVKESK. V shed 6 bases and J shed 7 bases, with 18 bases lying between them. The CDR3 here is CASSPGGASREKLFF. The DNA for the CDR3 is TGTGCCAGCAGTCCCGGGGGGGCATCGCGTGAAAAACTGTTTTTT.

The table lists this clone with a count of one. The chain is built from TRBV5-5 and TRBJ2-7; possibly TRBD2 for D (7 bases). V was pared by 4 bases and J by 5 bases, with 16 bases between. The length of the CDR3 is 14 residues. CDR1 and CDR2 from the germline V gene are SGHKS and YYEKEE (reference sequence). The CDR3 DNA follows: TGTGCCAGCAGCCTGGGAGGGGGAACCAACGAGCAGTACTTC. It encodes CASSLGGGTNEQYF.